This TCR beta chain derives from a study of CD8+ T cells in alopecia areata. Study summary: Treatment with tofacitinib (6 to 18 months) was followed by 6 months off drug.

Following RNA extraction, reverse transcription yielded cDNA that acted as the sequencing template. TCRdb's table, derived via immunoSEQ multiplex PCR, lists solely in-frame clones and lacks some. The table shows 160,000 or so clones, with roughly 66% occurring only once. This clone has a single count. The antigen remains undetermined. At one of its ends the junction is not consistent with the germline gene, which may arise from a read error. Study-level points and caveats: For lesional scalp, especially alopecia totalis/universalis, clonality was higher than in normal scalp.

The receptor's source is a human donor with alopecia areata. The specimen was CD8+ T cells sorted from blood, collected at week 0.

The CDR3 sequence: CASSEWVHWVF. CDR3 coding DNA: TGTGCCAGCAGTGAATGGGTCCATTGGGTTTTC. The gene calls are TRBV25-1 and TRBJ2-7; no definite D call. The CDR3 consists of 11 residues. From germline, CDR1 is MGHDK and CDR2 SYGVNS.